This entry is about one T cell receptor (beta chain). Some clones are missing from TCRdb's copy, which holds only in-frame ones; the method was immunoSEQ multiplex PCR. The repertoire consists of 75,000 to 80,000 clones, with roughly 91% occurring once and the leading ten covering roughly 5.8%. The data belong to a study of OX40 agonist ivuxolimab in advanced cancers. The overall study: Enrolled patients in dose escalation had cancers that were hepatocellular carcinoma, melanoma, renal cell or head and neck cancer.

This CDR3 is built from 15 residues. The ends were cut back, 1 base at V and 11 bases at J, with 18 bases in the middle. Germline loops: CDR1 SGHVS, CDR2 FQNEAQ. Excluded were patients having autoimmune disease history or systemic immunosuppression. The genes are TRBV7-8 and TRBJ1-5, with TRBD1 as a possible D gene (6 bases). Sequenced here: CD4+ or CD8+ T cells sorted from blood, sampled in a trial of the OX40 agonist ivuxolimab. The TCR originated in an adult with an advanced solid tumor such as melanoma, head and neck, liver or kidney cancer. The CDR3 reads CASSLGAGAQFAQHF. The CDR3 bases are TGTGCCAGCAGCTTAGGAGCAGGGGCCCAGTTTGCCCAGCATTTT.